This T cell receptor (beta chain) originates from a study of cytomegalovirus exposure and HLA in healthy donors. Primers for the PCR totalled 60 Vbeta and 13 Jbeta. The assay was immunoSEQ multiplex PCR, and TCRdb's table has in-frame clones only and misses some. The sample yields 180,000 or so clones, 75% to 80% seen once. This receptor was taken from a man aged 40-49 years in good health and CMV-seropositive. Sequenced: PBMCs.

CDR3 nucleotides: TGTGCCAGCAGCTTAGCGCGGGAGGACACCGGGGAGCTGTTTTTT. It yields the protein CASSLAREDTGELFF. This sequence joins TRBV11-3 and TRBJ2-2; 8 bases agree with TRBD2. V shed 1 base, J shed 3 bases, and the junction held 1 base outside the gene matches. CDR3 size: 15 residues. Germline V gene data show CDR1 as SGHNT and CDR2 as YENEEA.